This entry lists 12 T cell receptor beta chains sequenced from one sample in a study of control samples from healthy donors and cancer patients. Here immunoSEQ multiplex PCR was the method, and the copy in TCRdb shows in-frame clones only, minus some. Among 150,000 to 200,000 clones, around 90% were seen once, and the ten largest hold nearly 5%. Sequencing was carried out using blood. These receptors all come from a woman younger than 45 in good health.

This clone was seen just once. The CDR3 DNA is TGCGCCAGCGCCCAGATTGGGAAGCTTCGAGTCCCCCTTCGAGAGACCCAGTACTTC. Its protein product is CASAQIGKLRVPLRETQYF. The chain has TRBV23-1 and TRBJ2-5, with D unclear. TRBV23-1 counts as an open reading frame of uncertain function. Trimming took off 8 bases at V and 4 bases at J, with 32 bases between the two ends. The CDR3 length is 19 residues.

The CDR3: CASSHREGGAFF. The CDR3 nucleotides are TGTGCCAGCTCCCACAGGGAAGGGGGAGCTTTCTTT. The chain carries TRBV18 and TRBJ1-1; possibly TRBD1 for D (6 bases). CDR1 KGHSH and CDR2 LQKENI come from the germline V gene. CDR3 length equals 12 residues. V was clipped by 6 bases and J by 10 bases, with 15 bases between them.

This chain uses TRBV5-5 with TRBJ2-5; D may match TRBD1 or TRBD2 (5 bases each). The CDR3 is 13 residues long. Trimming stripped 0 bases from V and 10 bases from J, with 13 bases between. CDR1 and CDR2 (germline): SGHKS, YYEKEE (reference sequence). CDR3 sequence (DNA): TGTGCCAGCAGCTTGGTTTGGGGGTCTGACCAGTACTTC. It is translated as CASSLVWGSDQYF.

This clone is a singleton in its sample. This chain uses TRBV2 with TRBJ2-7; TRBD1 matches at 8 bases. Germline assignment: CDR1 SNHLY and CDR2 FYNNEI. CDR3 size: 12 residues. The CDR3 nucleotides are TGTGCGCCCGGGACAGGTCATTACGAGCAGTACTTC. Amino acids: CAPGTGHYEQYF.

The J gene is TRBJ2-7, the V gene TRBV29-1; TRBD1 is a possible D gene (6 bases). The ends were cut back, 7 bases at V and 5 bases at J, with 15 bases in the middle. This CDR3 is 12 amino acids long. Germline CDR1 is SQVTM and CDR2 is ANQGSEA. The CDR3 DNA is TGCAGCGGGGCAGGGGTATCCAACGAGCAGTACTTC. Protein sequence: CSGAGVSNEQYF.

The J gene is TRBJ2-1, the V gene TRBV28, with D perhaps given as TRBD1 or TRBD2 (5 bases each). This CDR3 has 12 residues. Germline V CDR1 and CDR2: MDHEN, SYDVKM. Trimming took off 8 bases at V and 7 bases at J, with 12 bases between the two ends. CDR3 sequence: CASGTNLNEQFF. CDR3 nucleotides: TGTGCCAGCGGGACCAACTTAAATGAGCAGTTCTTC. The entire variable domain, with the rest obtained from reference TRBV28 and TRBJ2-1, is as follows: DVKVTQSSRYLVKRTGEKVFLECVQDMDHENMFWYRQDPGLGLRLIYFSYDVKMKEKGDIPEGYSVSREKKERFSLILESASTNQTSMYLCASGTNLNEQFFGPGTRLTVL.

In nucleotides, the CDR3 is TGTGCCAGCAGCCCACCCCACCAGAAAGAGACCCAGTACTTC. This encodes CASSPPHQKETQYF. The chain couples TRBV7-2 to TRBJ2-5; no definite D call. The CDR3 is 14 amino acids. Germline values: CDR1 SGHTA, CDR2 FQGNSA. The germline V and J ends were trimmed by 5 bases and 3 bases, with 13 bases remaining between them.

V gene TRBV27 combines with J gene TRBJ2-7, with D possibly matching TRBD1 (6 bases). The CDR3 length is 15 residues. Germline CDR1 reads MNHEY; CDR2 reads SMNVEV (reference sequence). V lost 4 bases and J 5 bases, leaving 18 bases between the germline ends. The CDR3 protein is CASSSITGQDHEQYV. The CDR3 DNA reads TGTGCCAGCAGTTCTATAACGGGACAAGATCACGAGCAGTACGTC.

This chain joins TRBV4-1 and TRBJ1-2; no clear D. CDR1 is MGHRA and CDR2 is YSYEKL in the germline V gene. Trimming took 1 base from V and 3 from J, leaving 12 bases between them. The CDR3 has 15 amino acids. CDR3 protein: CASSQVGRVDYGYTF. The CDR3 DNA reads as TGCGCCAGCAGCCAAGTGGGAAGGGTTGACTATGGCTACACCTTC.

The chain couples TRBV19 to TRBJ2-2, with D perhaps matching TRBD1 (6 bases). Germline lookup yields CDR1 LNHDA and CDR2 SQIVND (reference sequence). The CDR3 has 14 residues. V was pared by 4 bases and J by 2 bases, with 8 bases between. As DNA, the CDR3 is TGTGCCAGTAGTACAGGGGCTAACACCGGGGAGCTGTTTTTT. Translating gives CASSTGANTGELFF.

V is TRBV23-1 and J is TRBJ1-3; no clear D gene. TRBV23-1 is an ORF, and what it does is uncertain. This CDR3 spans 19 amino acids. Trimming pared 2 bases from V and 2 bases from J, leaving 22 bases between. The DNA for the CDR3 is TGCGCCAGCAGTCAAAAAACCCCGGGCCCTCCGGTCGCTGGAAACACCATATATTTT. Encoded protein: CASSQKTPGPPVAGNTIYF.

J is TRBJ2-1 and V is TRBV6-4; no definite D call. Germline V gene lookup returns CDR1 MRHNA and CDR2 SNTAGT. Trimming shortened V by 0 bases and J by 7 bases, and 10 bases separated the two germline ends. The CDR3 loop spans 14 amino acids. In nucleotides, the CDR3 is TGTGCCAGCAGTGACTCCCTGAGAGGTAATGAGCAGTTCTTC. Translated: CASSDSLRGNEQFF.